The entry that follows covers one T cell receptor beta chain sequence. Germline CDR1 reads LGHDT; CDR2 reads YNNKEL (reference sequence). Trimming removed 4 bases from V and 5 bases from J; junction bases left unmatched: 0. The CDR3 length is 14 residues. Assignments of participants to cohorts depended upon their own reported clinical history. Recovered Cohort 3 donors showed two negative PCRs, clearance, or symptom resolution. Under the authors' procedure: Amplification of reference gene primers was used by the study to estimate nucleated cell counts. Assay: immunoSEQ multiplex PCR; the TCRdb copy retains only in-frame clones and omits some. That table is the source of V, J and clone size, and D and trimming were worked out from the DNA. The repertoire holds more than 200,000 clones, with about 90% as singletons. This entry belongs to a study of blood T cell repertoires in COVID-19. About the research overall: PBMCs, B-cell-depleted T cells, or T cells provided the cDNA or gDNA that made up the material.

This receptor was taken from a woman aged 18 to 35 who had recovered from COVID-19. The sample consisted of PBMCs or T cells enriched from blood (not recorded which). The J gene is TRBJ2-3, the V gene TRBV3-1 (or the pseudogene TRBV3-2), with 13 bases aligning to TRBD2. The CDR3 sequence is CASSRTSGGDTQYF. The CDR3 DNA sequence: TGTGCCAGCAGCCGGACTAGCGGGGGAGATACGCAGTATTTT.